Listed below are T cell receptor beta chains from one sample, sequenced in a study of T cells after yellow fever vaccination. Via MiXCR, TCRdb re-called the 5' RACE reads, giving one row per CDR3 protein. The data hold 450,000 to 550,000 distinct CDR3 sequences, with approximately 21% observed a single time. This specimen consisted of PBMCs, obtained 15 days after the yellow fever booster vaccination. The receptors were sampled from a man aged 30 to 45 who received the YFV17D yellow fever vaccine. CDR3s include the opening cysteine and the closing phenylalanine or tryptophan. The order of the fields is clone size, J gene, D gene, V gene, CDR3 protein, CDR3 DNA. D genes are given only for firm matches. The listing skips clone size in some rows; elsewhere it reads once, few, many or a size class.

size: few; J: TRBJ2-3; D: TRBD2; V: TRBV7-3; CDR3: CASSSGTSGHTQYF; DNA: TGTGCCAGCAGCTCTGGGACTAGCGGGCATACGCAGTATTTT
size: few; J: TRBJ2-2; D: NA; V: TRBV6-2/TRBV6-3; CDR3: CASSYSVQYTGELFF; DNA: TGTGCCAGCAGTTACTCGGTACAGTACACCGGGGAGCTGTTTTTT
size: few; J: TRBJ2-1; D: NA; V: TRBV14; CDR3: CASSQDLSGWYNEQFF; DNA: TGTGCCAGCAGCCAAGATTTGTCAGGATGGTACAATGAGCAGTTCTTC
size: few; J: TRBJ2-2; D: TRBD2; V: TRBV7-3; CDR3: CASSHPLAGDTGELFF; DNA: TGTGCCAGCAGCCACCCTCTAGCGGGAGACACCGGGGAGCTGTTTTTT
size: few; J: TRBJ2-1; D: TRBD2; V: TRBV20-1; CDR3: CSASTSGYQFF; DNA: TGCAGTGCTAGTACTAGCGGTTATCAGTTCTTC
size: NA; J: TRBJ2-3; D: NA; V: TRBV18; CDR3: CASSPRSTSRGTDTQYF; DNA: TGTGCCAGCTCACCAAGGTCAACGAGCAGGGGCACAGATACGCAGTATTTT
size: few; J: TRBJ2-1; D: TRBD2; V: TRBV11-3; CDR3: CASSPSTSGYNEQFF; DNA: TGTGCCAGCAGCCCTAGTACTAGCGGATACAATGAGCAGTTCTTC
size: NA; J: TRBJ2-1; D: NA; V: TRBV7-3; CDR3: CASSSVERGQNEQFF; DNA: TGTGCCAGCAGCTCGGTAGAGAGAGGTCAGAATGAGCAGTTCTTC
size: few; J: TRBJ2-3; D: TRBD2; V: TRBV10-1; CDR3: CASSESGSRADTQYF; DNA: TGCGCCAGCAGTGAGAGCGGGAGTCGCGCAGATACGCAGTATTTT
size: many; J: TRBJ2-7; D: TRBD2; V: TRBV5-1; CDR3: CASSLISGLEKNEQYF; DNA: TGCGCCAGCAGCTTAATATCGGGACTAGAAAAGAACGAGCAGTACTTC
size: NA; J: TRBJ1-3; D: NA; V: TRBV12-3/TRBV12-4; CDR3: CASRVGGSYYGNTIYF; DNA: TGTGCCAGCAGAGTCGGGGGGTCCTATTATGGAAACACCATATATTTT
size: few; J: TRBJ1-2; D: NA; V: TRBV28; CDR3: CASSFGATRRYGYTF; DNA: TGTGCCAGCAGTTTTGGGGCCACCCGTAGGTATGGCTACACCTTC
size: NA; J: TRBJ2-1; D: TRBD1; V: TRBV7-8; CDR3: CASSPRTGEQFF; DNA: TGTGCCAGCAGCCCGCGGACAGGGGAGCAGTTCTTC
size: many; J: TRBJ2-5; D: TRBD1; V: TRBV7-9; CDR3: CASSFGDGQGQGETQYF; DNA: TGTGCCAGCAGCTTCGGGGATGGACAGGGACAGGGAGAGACCCAGTACTTC
size: few; J: TRBJ2-2; D: NA; V: TRBV20-1; CDR3: CSARASKGGGELFF; DNA: TGCAGTGCTAGAGCGAGTAAGGGTGGCGGGGAGCTGTTTTTT
size: NA; J: TRBJ1-2; D: NA; V: TRBV7-2; CDR3: CASSFEAGGRGDGYTF; DNA: TGTGCCAGCAGCTTCGAGGCCGGGGGTCGGGGAGATGGCTACACCTTC
size: few; J: TRBJ2-7; D: NA; V: TRBV20-1; CDR3: CSARDSGNFYEQYF; DNA: TGCAGTGCTAGAGATTCCGGGAACTTCTACGAGCAGTACTTC
size: NA; J: TRBJ2-7; D: NA; V: TRBV29-1; CDR3: CSVEDQGSSYEQYF; DNA: TGCAGCGTTGAAGATCAGGGTAGCTCCTACGAGCAGTACTTC